Listed below are T cell receptor beta chains from one sample, sequenced in a study of blood T cell repertoires in COVID-19. Libraries were prepared by immunoSEQ multiplex PCR; TCRdb keeps only in-frame clonotypes and omits some of them. The sample has roughly 280,000 clones, 80% to 95% seen once. The sample was PBMCs or T cells enriched from blood (not recorded which). The receptors were sampled from a middle-aged man who had been exposed to COVID-19. The conserved cysteine and the conserved F or W are not part of the CDR3 here. Fields, in order: V gene, J gene, CDR3 length, CDR3 protein.

V: TRBV25-1
J: TRBJ1-3
length: 9
CDR3: ASSVGDTIY

V: TRBV10-2
J: TRBJ2-7
length: 11
CDR3: ASSDRGPYEQY

V: TRBV10-3
J: TRBJ2-1
length: 14
CDR3: AISDSGTSGSRLQF

V: TRBV2
J: TRBJ2-1
length: 13
CDR3: ASRVWEGLDNEQF

V: TRBV12-3/TRBV12-4
J: TRBJ1-6
length: 11
CDR3: ASSPGQGSPLH

V: TRBV4-1
J: TRBJ2-3
length: 13
CDR3: ASSQGLAGTDTQY

V: TRBV24-1
J: TRBJ1-2
length: 11
CDR3: ATEIEANYGYT

V: TRBV7-9
J: TRBJ2-7
length: 11
CDR3: ASSLIGEIEQY

V: TRBV5-4
J: TRBJ1-2
length: 13
CDR3: ASSSRDRGHHGYT

V: TRBV30
J: TRBJ1-1
length: 12
CDR3: AARSAAGGFEAF

V: TRBV5-4
J: TRBJ1-5
length: 13
CDR3: ASSLGGDSNQPQH

V: TRBV7-9
J: TRBJ2-7
length: 10
CDR3: ASSPGGYEQY

V: TRBV2
J: TRBJ2-7
length: 11
CDR3: ASRSGTGVEQY

V: TRBV5-1
J: TRBJ2-3
length: 13
CDR3: ASSFASGVTDTQY

V: TRBV18
J: TRBJ2-1
length: 13
CDR3: ASSPTGSSYNEQF

V: TRBV9
J: TRBJ2-7
length: 13
CDR3: ASSVGPGQPYEQY

V: TRBV28
J: TRBJ1-2
length: 12
CDR3: ASSSGTGNYGYT

V: TRBV10-3
J: TRBJ1-5
length: 10
CDR3: AISESGGPQH

V: TRBV7-3
J: TRBJ2-7
length: 12
CDR3: ASSLTSGSYEQY

V: TRBV11-2
J: TRBJ1-4
length: 12
CDR3: ASSLETGMGKLF

V: TRBV11-2
J: TRBJ2-5
length: 16
CDR3: ASSLGSGIMYGAETQY

V: TRBV11-2
J: TRBJ2-3
length: 15
CDR3: ASSLGLTGGRTDTQY

V: TRBV28
J: TRBJ1-5
length: 10
CDR3: ASSLSSQPQH

V: TRBV5-4
J: TRBJ2-3
length: 14
CDR3: ASSSGTSGRADTQY

V: TRBV7-6
J: TRBJ2-2
length: 12
CDR3: ASAGTVNTGELF

V: TRBV7-2
J: TRBJ1-6
length: 13
CDR3: ASSLSTGHNSPLH

V: TRBV27
J: TRBJ2-5
length: 14
CDR3: ASSPRLGLVQETQY

V: TRBV18
J: TRBJ1-4
length: 10
CDR3: ASSPDSAGLF

V: TRBV4-3
J: TRBJ2-7
length: 13
CDR3: ASSRFKTGPYEQY

V: TRBV5-1
J: TRBJ2-1
length: 13
CDR3: ASSFVTSGNNEQF

V: TRBV11-2
J: TRBJ1-5
length: 14
CDR3: ASSLGRDSRNQPQH

V: TRBV6-5
J: TRBJ2-1
length: 13
CDR3: ASSYSLAGYNEQF

V: TRBV18
J: TRBJ2-5
length: 12
CDR3: ASSPGTAQETQY

V: TRBV3-1/TRBV3-2
J: TRBJ1-2
length: 12
CDR3: ASSFTGLGYGYT

V: TRBV27
J: TRBJ2-1
length: 11
CDR3: ASSLTSGNEQF

V: TRBV4-2
J: TRBJ1-4
length: 12
CDR3: ASSQIEENEKLF

V: TRBV7-2
J: TRBJ1-2
length: 12
CDR3: ASSISGTKSGYT

V: TRBV5-1
J: TRBJ2-3
length: 12
CDR3: ASSLAGVADTQY

V: TRBV5-1
J: TRBJ2-3
length: 12
CDR3: ATGDRAHTDTQY

V: TRBV6-5
J: TRBJ1-5
length: 13
CDR3: ASRDGTGGYQPQH